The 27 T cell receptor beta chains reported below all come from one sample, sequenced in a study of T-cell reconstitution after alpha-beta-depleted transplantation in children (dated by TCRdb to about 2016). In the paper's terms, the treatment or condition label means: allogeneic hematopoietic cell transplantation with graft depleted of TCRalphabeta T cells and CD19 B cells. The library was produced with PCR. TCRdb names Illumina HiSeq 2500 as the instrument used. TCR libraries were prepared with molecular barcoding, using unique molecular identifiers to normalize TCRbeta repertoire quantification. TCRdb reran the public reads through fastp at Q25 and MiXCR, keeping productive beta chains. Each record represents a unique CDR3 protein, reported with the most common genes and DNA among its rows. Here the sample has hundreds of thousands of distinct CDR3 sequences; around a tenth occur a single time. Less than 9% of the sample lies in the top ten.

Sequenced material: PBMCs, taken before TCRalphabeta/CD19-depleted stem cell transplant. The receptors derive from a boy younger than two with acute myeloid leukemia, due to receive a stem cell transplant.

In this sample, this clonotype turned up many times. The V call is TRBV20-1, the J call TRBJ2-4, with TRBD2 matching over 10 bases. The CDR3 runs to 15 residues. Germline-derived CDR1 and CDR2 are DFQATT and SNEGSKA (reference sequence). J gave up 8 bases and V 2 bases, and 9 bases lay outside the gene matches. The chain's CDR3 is CSARQAGGGEYIQYF. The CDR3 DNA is TGCAGTGCTAGACAAGCGGGAGGGGGTGAATACATTCAGTACTTC.

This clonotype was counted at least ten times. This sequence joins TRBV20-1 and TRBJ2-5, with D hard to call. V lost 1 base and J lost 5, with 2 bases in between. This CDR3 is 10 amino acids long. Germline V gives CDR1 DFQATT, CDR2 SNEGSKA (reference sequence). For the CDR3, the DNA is TGCAGTGCTAGAGTGGAGACCCAGTACTTC. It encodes CSARVETQYF.

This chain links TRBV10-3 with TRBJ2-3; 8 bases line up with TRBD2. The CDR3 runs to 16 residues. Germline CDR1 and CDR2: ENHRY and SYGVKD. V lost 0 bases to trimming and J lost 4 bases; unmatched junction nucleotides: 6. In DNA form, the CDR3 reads TGTGCCATCAGTGAGTCAGTAGCGGGATCTCCAGATACGCAGTATTTT. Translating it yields CAISESVAGSPDTQYF.

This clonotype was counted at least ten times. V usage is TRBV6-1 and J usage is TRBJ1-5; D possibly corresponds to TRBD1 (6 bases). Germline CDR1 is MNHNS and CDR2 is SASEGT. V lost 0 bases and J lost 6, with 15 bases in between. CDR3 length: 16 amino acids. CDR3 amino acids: CASSEAGGTGSQPQHF. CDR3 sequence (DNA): TGTGCCAGCAGTGAAGCGGGGGGAACAGGGAGTCAGCCCCAGCATTTT.

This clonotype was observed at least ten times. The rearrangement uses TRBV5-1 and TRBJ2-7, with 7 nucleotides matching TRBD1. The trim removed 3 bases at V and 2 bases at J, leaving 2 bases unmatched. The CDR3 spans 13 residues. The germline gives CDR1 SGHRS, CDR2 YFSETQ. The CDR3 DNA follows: TGCGCCAGCAGCTGGGACAGCCCCTACGAGCAGTACTTC. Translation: CASSWDSPYEQYF.

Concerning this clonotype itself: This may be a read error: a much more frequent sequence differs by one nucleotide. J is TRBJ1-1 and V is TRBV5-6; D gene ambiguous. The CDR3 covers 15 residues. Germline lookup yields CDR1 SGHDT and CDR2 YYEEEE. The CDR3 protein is CASSLFVLLNTKAFF. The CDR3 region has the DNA TGTGCCAGCAGCTTGTTCGTACTCTTGAACACTAAAGCTTTCTTT.

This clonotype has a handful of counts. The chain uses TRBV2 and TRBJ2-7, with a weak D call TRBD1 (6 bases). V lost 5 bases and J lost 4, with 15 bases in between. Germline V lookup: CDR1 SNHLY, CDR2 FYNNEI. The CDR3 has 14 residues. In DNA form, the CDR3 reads TGTGCCAGCAGTAGGGGGAAAACCTTTTACGAGCAGTACTTC. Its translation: CASSRGKTFYEQYF.

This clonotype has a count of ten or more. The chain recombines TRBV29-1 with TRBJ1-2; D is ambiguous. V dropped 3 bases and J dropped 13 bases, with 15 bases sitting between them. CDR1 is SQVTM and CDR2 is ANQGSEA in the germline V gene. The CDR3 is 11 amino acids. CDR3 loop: CSVDTTAAGTF. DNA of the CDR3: TGCAGCGTTGATACGACGGCGGCGGGCACCTTC.

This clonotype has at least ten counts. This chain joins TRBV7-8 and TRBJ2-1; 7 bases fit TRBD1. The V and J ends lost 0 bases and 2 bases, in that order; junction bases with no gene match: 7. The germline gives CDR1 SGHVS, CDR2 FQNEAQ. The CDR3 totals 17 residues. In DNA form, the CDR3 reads TGTGCCAGCAGCTTAGCAGCGATAGGACAGGCCTACAATGAGCAGTTCTTC. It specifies CASSLAAIGQAYNEQFF.

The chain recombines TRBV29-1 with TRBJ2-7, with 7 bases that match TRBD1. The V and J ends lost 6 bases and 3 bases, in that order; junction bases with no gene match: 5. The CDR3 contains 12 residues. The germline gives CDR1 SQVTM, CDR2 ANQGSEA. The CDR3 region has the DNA TGCAGCGTCCGACAGGGCGGCTACGAGCAGTACTTC. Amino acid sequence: CSVRQGGYEQYF.

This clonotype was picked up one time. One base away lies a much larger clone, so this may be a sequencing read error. CDR3 region: CARSGGYTF. CDR3 nucleotides: TGTGCCAGGAGCGGAGGCTACACCTTC. This sequence joins TRBV6-4 and TRBJ1-2; unclear D gene. The CDR3 consists of 9 residues. Trimming left V 9 bases short and J 8 bases short, with 7 bases between. Germline-derived CDR1 and CDR2 are MRHNA and SNTAGT.

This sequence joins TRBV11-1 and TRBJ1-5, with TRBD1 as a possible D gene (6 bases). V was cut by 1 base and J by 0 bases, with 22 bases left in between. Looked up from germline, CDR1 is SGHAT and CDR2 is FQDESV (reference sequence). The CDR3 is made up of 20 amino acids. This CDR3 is CASSLGGGGGAYYSNQPQHF. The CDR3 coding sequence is TGTGCCAGCAGCTTAGGAGGGGGGGGAGGGGCGTATTATAGCAATCAGCCCCAGCATTTT.

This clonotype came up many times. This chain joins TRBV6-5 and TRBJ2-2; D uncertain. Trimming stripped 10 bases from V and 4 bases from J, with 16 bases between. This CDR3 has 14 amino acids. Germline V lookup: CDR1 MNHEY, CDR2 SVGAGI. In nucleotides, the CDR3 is TGTGCCACATTAGCAGTTCAGCCCACCGGGGAGCTGTTTTTT. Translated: CATLAVQPTGELFF.

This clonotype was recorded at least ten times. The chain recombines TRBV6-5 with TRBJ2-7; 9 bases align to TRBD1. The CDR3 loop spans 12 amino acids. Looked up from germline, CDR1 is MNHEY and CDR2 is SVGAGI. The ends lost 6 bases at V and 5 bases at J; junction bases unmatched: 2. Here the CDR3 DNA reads TGTGCCAGCAGCACAGGGGGCCACGAGCAGTACTTC. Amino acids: CASSTGGHEQYF.

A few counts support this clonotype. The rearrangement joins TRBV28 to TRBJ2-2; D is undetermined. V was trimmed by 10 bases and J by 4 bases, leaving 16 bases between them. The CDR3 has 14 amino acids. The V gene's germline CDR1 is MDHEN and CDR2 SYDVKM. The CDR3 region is CATRWAITTGELFF. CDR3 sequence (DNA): TGTGCCACGCGCTGGGCCATTACCACCGGGGAGCTGTTTTTT.

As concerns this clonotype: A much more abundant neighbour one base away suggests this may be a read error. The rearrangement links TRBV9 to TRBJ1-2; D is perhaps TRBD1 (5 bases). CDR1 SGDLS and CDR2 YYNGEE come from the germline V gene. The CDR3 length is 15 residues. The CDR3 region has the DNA TGTGCCGGCAGCCCCGGTGGGGGTGGTAGGGATGGCTACACCTTC. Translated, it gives CAGSPGGGGRDGYTF.

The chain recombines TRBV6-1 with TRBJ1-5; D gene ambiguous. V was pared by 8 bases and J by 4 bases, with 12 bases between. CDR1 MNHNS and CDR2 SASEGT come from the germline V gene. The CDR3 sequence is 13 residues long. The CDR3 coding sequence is TGTGCCAGCGGGCGGGCGGTGAATCAGCCCCAGCATTTT. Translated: CASGRAVNQPQHF.

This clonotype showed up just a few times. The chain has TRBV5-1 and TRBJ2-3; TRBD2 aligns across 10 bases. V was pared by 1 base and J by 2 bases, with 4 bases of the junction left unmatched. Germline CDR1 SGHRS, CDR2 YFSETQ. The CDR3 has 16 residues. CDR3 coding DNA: TGCGCCAGCAGCTTGTCTCTAGCGGGGGCCACAGATACGCAGTATTTT. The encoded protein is CASSLSLAGATDTQYF.

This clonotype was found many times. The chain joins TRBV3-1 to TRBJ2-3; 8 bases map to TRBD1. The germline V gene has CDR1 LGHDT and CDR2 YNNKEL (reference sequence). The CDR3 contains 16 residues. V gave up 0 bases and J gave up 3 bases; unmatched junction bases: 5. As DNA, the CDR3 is TGTGCCAGCAGCCAAGAAATTGGACAGGGAACAGATACGCAGTATTTT. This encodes CASSQEIGQGTDTQYF.

CDR3 in amino acids: CASSHRRGMGEQYF. The CDR3 DNA reads as TGTGCCAGCAGTCACCGAAGGGGTATGGGGGAGCAGTACTTC. The chain joins TRBV7-9 to TRBJ2-7, with TRBD1 as a possible D gene (5 bases). Germline assignment: CDR1 SEHNR and CDR2 FQNEAQ (reference sequence). The V end lost 6 bases, the J end lost 7 bases, and 19 bases lay between the germline ends. The CDR3 sequence is 14 residues long.

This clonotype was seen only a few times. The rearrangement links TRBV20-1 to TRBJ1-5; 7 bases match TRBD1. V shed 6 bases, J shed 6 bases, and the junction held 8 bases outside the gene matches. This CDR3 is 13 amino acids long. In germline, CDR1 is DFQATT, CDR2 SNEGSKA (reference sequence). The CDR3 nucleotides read TGCAGTGCACCCGGACAGGAGAGTCAGCCCCAGCATTTT. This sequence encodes CSAPGQESQPQHF.

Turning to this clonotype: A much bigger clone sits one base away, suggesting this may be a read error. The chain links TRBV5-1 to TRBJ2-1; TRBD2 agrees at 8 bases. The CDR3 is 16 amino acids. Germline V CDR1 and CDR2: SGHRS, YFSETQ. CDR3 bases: TGCGCCAGCAGCATTAGCGGGGATAGCTCCTACAATCAGCAGTTCTTC. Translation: CASSISGDSSYNQQFF.

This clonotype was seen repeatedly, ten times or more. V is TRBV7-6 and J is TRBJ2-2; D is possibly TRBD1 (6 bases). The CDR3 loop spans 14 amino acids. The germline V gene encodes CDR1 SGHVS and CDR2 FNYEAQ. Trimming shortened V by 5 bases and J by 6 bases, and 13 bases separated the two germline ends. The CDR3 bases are TGTGCCAGCAGCATCATACAGGGATCCGGGGAGCTGTTTTTT. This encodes CASSIIQGSGELFF.

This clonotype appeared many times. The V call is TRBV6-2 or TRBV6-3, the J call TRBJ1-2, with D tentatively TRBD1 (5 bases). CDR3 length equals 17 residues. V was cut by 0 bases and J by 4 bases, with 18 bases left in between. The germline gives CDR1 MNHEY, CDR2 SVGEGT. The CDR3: CASSYSGEGAGFYGYTF. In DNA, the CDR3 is TGTGCCAGCAGTTACTCTGGAGAAGGGGCGGGTTTCTATGGCTACACCTTC.

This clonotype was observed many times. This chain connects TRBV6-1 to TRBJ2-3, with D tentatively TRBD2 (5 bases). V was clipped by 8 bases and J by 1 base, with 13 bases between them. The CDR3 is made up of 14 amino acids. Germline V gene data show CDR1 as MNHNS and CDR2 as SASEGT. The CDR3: CASPSVRGTDTQYF. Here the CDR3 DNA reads TGTGCCAGCCCTTCCGTGCGGGGCACAGATACGCAGTATTTT.

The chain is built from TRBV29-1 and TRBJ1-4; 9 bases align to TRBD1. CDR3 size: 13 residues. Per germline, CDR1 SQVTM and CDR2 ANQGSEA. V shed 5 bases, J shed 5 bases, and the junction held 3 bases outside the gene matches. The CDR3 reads CSVSTGGNEKLFF. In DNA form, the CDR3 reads TGCAGCGTTTCGACAGGGGGGAATGAAAAACTGTTTTTT. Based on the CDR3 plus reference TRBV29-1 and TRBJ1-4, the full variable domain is SAVISQKPSRDICQRGTSLTIQCQVDSQVTMMFWYRQQPGQSLTLIATANQGSEATYESGFVIDKFPISRPNLTFSTLTVSNMSPEDSSIYLCSVSTGGNEKLFFGSGTQLSVL.

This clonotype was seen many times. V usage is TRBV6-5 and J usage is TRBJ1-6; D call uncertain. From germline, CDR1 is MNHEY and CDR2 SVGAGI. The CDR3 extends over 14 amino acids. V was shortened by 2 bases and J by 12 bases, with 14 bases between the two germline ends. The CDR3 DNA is TGTGCCAGCAGTTACGACGGTCTACCAGAACCCCTCCACTTT. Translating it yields CASSYDGLPEPLHF.